Included here is one TCR beta chain sequence, with context. As yet, its antigen is unknown. The CDR3 runs to 15 residues. In germline, CDR1 is SEHNR, CDR2 FQNEAQ (reference sequence). Trimming cost V 6 bases and J 0 bases; bases outside gene matches: 4. The data derive from a study of T-cell memory formation after mild COVID-19. Points from the study as a whole: The second-wave clones peaking on day 37 were not confirmed as SARS-CoV-2-specific.

From 5'RACE with constant-segment primers came TCR alpha and TCR beta cDNA libraries that carried sample barcodes and UMIs. TCRdb redid the calling of the 5' RACE reads with MiXCR, one entry per CDR3 protein. The table includes 450,000 to 650,000 distinct CDR3 sequences, roughly a fifth detected once. This TCR derives from an adult woman who had mild COVID-19 (a few samples of this study predate the infection). Cell type and time point are not known. The material sequenced was PBMCs or a T cell subset sorted from them (not recorded which). This chain uses TRBV7-9 with TRBJ2-1, with 8 bases fitting TRBD2. The CDR3 nucleotides read TGTGCCAGCAGTCAGACTAGCGCCTCCTACAATGAGCAGTTCTTC. This sequence encodes CASSQTSASYNEQFF.